This is a list of T cell receptor beta chains from one sample in a study of blood T cell repertoires in COVID-19. The repertoire was sequenced with immunoSEQ multiplex PCR; TCRdb's copy has only in-frame clones and lacks some. The sample has 120,000 to 150,000 clones; approximately 87% are singletons. Sequencing was done on a sample of peripheral blood. These receptors were obtained from a man aged 80 or over with acute or convalescent COVID-19. CDR3s include the opening cysteine and the closing phenylalanine or tryptophan. D genes are given only for firm matches. Only part of the rows carry a size: once, few, many, or a class if the clone is expanded.

NA,TRBJ2-7,TRBD1,15,TRBV7-2,TGTGCCAGCAGTTCTCCGGGACAGGGGTTCTACGAGCAGTACTTC,CASSSPGQGFYEQYF
once,TRBJ1-2,NA,15,TRBV4-1,TGCGCCAGCAGCCAAGGGTTGGGGGGGCCCTATGGCTACACCTTC,CASSQGLGGPYGYTF
NA,TRBJ2-2,NA,16,TRBV11-2,TGTGCCAGCAGCTTATATGGACAAAGGAACACCGGGGAGCTGTTTTTT,CASSLYGQRNTGELFF
NA,TRBJ2-1,TRBD1,14,TRBV6-5,TGTGCCAGCAGGGCCGGGACAGTTTACAATGAGCAGTTCTTC,CASRAGTVYNEQFF
NA,TRBJ1-1,NA,16,TRBV3-1/TRBV3-2,TGTGCCAGCAGCCAAGAATTGGGGGGGCTTGGCACTGAAGCTTTCTTT,CASSQELGGLGTEAFF
NA,TRBJ1-2,NA,15,TRBV27,TGTGCCAGCAGTCTCCCGGGAGACCTCGGAGATGGCTACACCTTC,CASSLPGDLGDGYTF
once,TRBJ2-7,TRBD1,16,TRBV28,TGTGCCAGCAGTTTATTGGGACAGGGGCCTTCCTACGAGCAGTACTTC,CASSLLGQGPSYEQYF
NA,TRBJ2-5,NA,14,TRBV28,TGTGCCAGCAGTTTTTCAGGCCAGCTAGAGACCCAGTACTTC,CASSFSGQLETQYF
once,TRBJ2-1,NA,13,TRBV19,TGTGCCAGTAGCACCGGGAATTACAATGAGCAGTTCTTC,CASSTGNYNEQFF
NA,TRBJ2-3,TRBD2,13,TRBV27,TGTGCCAGCAGTATAACTAGCGGAAGAACGCAGTATTTT,CASSITSGRTQYF
NA,TRBJ1-2,NA,13,TRBV6-2/TRBV6-3,TGTGCCAGCAGTTACTCGAGAGGCTATGGCTACACCTTC,CASSYSRGYGYTF
NA,TRBJ1-2,NA,15,TRBV10-3,TGTGCCATCAGTACCAACCGTCTGGCCGTCTATGGCTACACCTTC,CAISTNRLAVYGYTF
NA,TRBJ1-6,NA,13,TRBV10-2,TGCGCCAGCAGTGAAGCAGGGAATTCACCCCTCCACTTT,CASSEAGNSPLHF
NA,TRBJ2-7,TRBD1,15,TRBV5-1,TGCGCCAGCAGCTTGGGGGGACAGGGATCCTACGAGCAGTACTTC,CASSLGGQGSYEQYF
NA,TRBJ2-3,NA,16,TRBV5-1,TGCGCCAGCAGCCTGCCTTCGGTGACAGGCACAGATACGCAGTATTTT,CASSLPSVTGTDTQYF
NA,TRBJ1-2,NA,15,TRBV7-2,TGTGCCAGCAGCTTAGCTAGTGCGGCAGCTTATGGCTACACCTTC,CASSLASAAAYGYTF
NA,TRBJ2-7,TRBD1,14,TRBV7-2,TGTGCCAGCAGCTTGAGGACAGGGTCCTACGAGCAGTACTTC,CASSLRTGSYEQYF
NA,TRBJ1-1,NA,14,TRBV2,TGTGCCAGCAGCGTACAGCACATGAACACTGAAGCTTTCTTT,CASSVQHMNTEAFF
NA,TRBJ2-2,NA,13,TRBV5-4,TGTGCCAGCAGCTTGATAGGGGCCGGGGAGCTGTTTTTT,CASSLIGAGELFF
NA,TRBJ2-3,TRBD2,22,TRBV7-6,TGTGCCAGCAGCGAACAACGATGGTCGGGGGTACTAGCGGGGGATAGCACAGATACGCAGTATTTT,CASSEQRWSGVLAGDSTDTQYF
NA,TRBJ2-6,TRBD1,15,TRBV5-5,TGTGCCAGCAGCCGACAGGGGACTGGGGCCAACGTCCTGACTTTC,CASSRQGTGANVLTF
NA,TRBJ2-7,TRBD2,14,TRBV27,TGTGCCAGTCGGGGGATCGGGAGGAAGGACGAGCAGTACTTC,CASRGIGRKDEQYF
NA,TRBJ1-3,NA,14,TRBV7-9,TGTGCCAGCAAGGGGGGGCTCGCTGGAAACACCATATATTTT,CASKGGLAGNTIYF
NA,TRBJ2-3,TRBD2,15,TRBV29-1,TGCAGCGTTGGCACGGGAGGGCCCGGGGCAGATACGCAGTATTTT,CSVGTGGPGADTQYF
NA,TRBJ1-4,TRBD1,15,TRBV7-9,TGTGCCAGCAGCTTCCGACAGGGAGCTAATGAAAAACTGTTTTTT,CASSFRQGANEKLFF
NA,TRBJ2-1,TRBD1,15,TRBV5-1,TGCGCCAGCAGCGTCACAGGGGAATCCTACAATGAGCAGTTCTTC,CASSVTGESYNEQFF
few,TRBJ1-1,NA,14,TRBV2,TGTGCCAGCATACTACAGGAGTTGAACACTGAAGCTTTCTTT,CASILQELNTEAFF
once,TRBJ1-5,NA,17,TRBV4-1,TGCGCCAGCAGCCAAGCTTACGGGGAGTATAGCAATCAGCCCCAGCATTTT,CASSQAYGEYSNQPQHF
NA,TRBJ2-2,TRBD1,16,TRBV18,TGTGCCAGCTCATCTCCGGGACAGGGGGCGTCCGGGGAGCTGTTTTTT,CASSSPGQGASGELFF
NA,TRBJ1-5,NA,13,TRBV10-2,TGCGCCAGCAGTGACAGGAGCAATCAGCCCCAGCATTTT,CASSDRSNQPQHF
NA,TRBJ2-1,NA,14,TRBV11-2,TGTGCCAGCAGCTTAGGGAGCTCCTACAATGAGCAGTTCTTC,CASSLGSSYNEQFF
NA,TRBJ1-2,TRBD1,15,TRBV5-1,TGCGCCAGCAGCCAACGACAGGGCACTAACTATGGCTACACCTTC,CASSQRQGTNYGYTF